The 19 T cell receptor beta chains given below trace back to one sample, sequenced in a study of cytomegalovirus exposure and HLA in healthy donors. Vbeta (60) and Jbeta (13) primers were used in the PCR. The table came from immunoSEQ multiplex PCR; TCRdb's copy has only in-frame clones and leaves some out. The top ten hold about 1.8% of the sample, which has about 130,000 clones, around 78% seen once. Input material: PBMCs. These receptors all stem from a woman between 40 and 50 years old in good health and CMV-seronegative.

V and J are TRBV19 and TRBJ2-2; maybe TRBD2 (7 bases). CDR1 is LNHDA, CDR2 SQIVND, per germline (reference sequence). The length of the CDR3 is 14 residues. V lost 8 bases, J lost 6 bases, and 16 bases lay in between. CDR3 sequence: CASPRGDTAGELFF. In DNA, the CDR3 is TGTGCCAGTCCCCGGGGGGACACCGCCGGGGAGCTGTTTTTT.

This clone was seen just once. J is TRBJ2-2 and V is TRBV29-1, with a weak D call TRBD1 (7 bases). The CDR3 is 18 amino acids. V gave up 7 bases and J gave up 4 bases, with 28 bases separating them. Germline assignment: CDR1 SQVTM and CDR2 ANQGSEA. The CDR3 bases are TGCAGCGCCGCTTGGGGAGGTATTATGGGACAGAGCACCGGGGAGCTGTTTTTT. Translating gives CSAAWGGIMGQSTGELFF.

This chain connects TRBV28 to TRBJ1-2; D might be TRBD1 (5 bases). This CDR3 comprises 11 residues. Germline V lookup: CDR1 MDHEN, CDR2 SYDVKM. The ends were cut back, 6 bases at V and 8 bases at J, with 10 bases in the middle. The CDR3 is CASSQGRGYTF. Written as DNA, the CDR3 is TGTGCCAGCAGCCAGGGTAGGGGCTACACCTTC.

The chain uses TRBV7-2 and TRBJ2-1; D remains unclear. V lost 2 bases to trimming and J lost 1 base, with 12 bases between them. Germline lookup yields CDR1 SGHTA and CDR2 FQGNSA. The CDR3 extends over 16 amino acids. CDR3 coding DNA: TGTGCCAGCAGCTTAAATGGCGGCGCTTCCTACAATGAGCAGTTCTTC. It is translated as CASSLNGGASYNEQFF.

This sequence joins TRBV28 and TRBJ1-1, with 7 bases aligning to TRBD1. The germline V gene has CDR1 MDHEN and CDR2 SYDVKM. This CDR3 has 12 amino acids. V dropped 6 bases and J dropped 10; count of bases not matched to a gene: 8. CDR3 DNA: TGTGCCAGCAGACAGGGGTCTGAAAGAGCTTTCTTT. This encodes CASRQGSERAFF. The full variable domain, its missing parts supplied by reference TRBV28 and TRBJ1-1, is DVKVTQSSRYLVKRTGEKVFLECVQDMDHENMFWYRQDPGLGLRLIYFSYDVKMKEKGDIPEGYSVSREKKERFSLILESASTNQTSMYLCASRQGSERAFFGQGTRLTVV.

The chain is built from TRBV14 and TRBJ2-7; D is uncertain. The CDR3 length is 11 residues. Germline values: CDR1 SGHDN, CDR2 FVKESK. Trimming took off 5 bases at V and 2 bases at J, with 4 bases between the two ends. The CDR3 region is CASSSPYEQYF. DNA for the CDR3: TGTGCCAGCAGCAGCCCCTACGAGCAGTACTTC.

There are a few counts of this clone. This chain joins TRBV6-1 and TRBJ2-3, with D tentatively TRBD2 (6 bases). The V and J ends lost 8 bases and 5 bases respectively, with 14 bases between them. The CDR3 spans 13 residues. Germline V gene sequence: CDR1 MNHNS, CDR2 SASEGT. In nucleotides, the CDR3 is TGTGCCAGCGGGCTAGCGCCCCGAGATACGCAGTATTTT. Translation: CASGLAPRDTQYF.

CDR3 nucleotides: TGTGCCAGCAGTTACTGGCCTCGGCAGTACTTC. It translates to CASSYWPRQYF. The chain links TRBV6-5 to TRBJ2-7; D ambiguous. Germline V gives CDR1 MNHEY, CDR2 SVGAGI. The CDR3 consists of 11 residues. Trimming left V 1 base short and J 9 bases short, with 7 bases between.

The chain links TRBV10-3 to TRBJ2-7; 12 bases line up with TRBD1. Trimming took 10 bases from V and 7 from J; bases not matched to a gene: 8. The CDR3 has 13 residues. CDR1 and CDR2 from the germline V gene are ENHRY and SYGVKD. The CDR3, as DNA: TGTGCCACTACCGGGACAGGGGGCCAAGAGCAGTACTTC. This codes for CATTGTGGQEQYF.

CDR3 sequence reads: CASSFRGNQDTQYF. The CDR3 nucleotides are TGTGCCAGCAGCTTTAGGGGGAATCAAGATACGCAGTATTTT. The V gene is TRBV7-3, the J gene TRBJ2-3, with a tentative D call TRBD1 (6 bases). The V end was cut by 3 bases, the J end by 5 bases, with 12 bases between. CDR1 and CDR2 (germline): SGHTA, FQGTGA. CDR3 length: 14 amino acids.

The chain combines TRBV28 with TRBJ1-4, with TRBD1 matching over 8 bases. V shed 2 bases, J shed 7 bases, and the junction held 0 bases outside the gene matches. The CDR3 spans 13 residues. Looked up from germline, CDR1 is MDHEN and CDR2 is SYDVKM. This chain's CDR3 is CASSLQGAEKLFF. The CDR3, as DNA: TGTGCCAGCAGTTTACAGGGGGCTGAAAAACTGTTTTTT.

This clone was picked up one time. In nucleotides, the CDR3 is TGTGCCAGCTCACCCCAGGGCGTTCAAGAGACCCAGTACTTC. Protein: CASSPQGVQETQYF. The chain carries TRBV18 and TRBJ2-5; D may be TRBD1 (5 bases). Germline loops: CDR1 KGHSH, CDR2 LQKENI. This CDR3 region has 14 residues. Trimming removed 3 bases at V and 2 bases at J, with 10 bases between.

The genes are TRBV25-1 and TRBJ2-5; TRBD2 agrees at 11 bases. With 9 bases clipped from V and 5 bases from J, the junction kept 11 bases outside the gene matches. CDR1 and CDR2 from the germline V gene are MGHDK and SYGVNS. The CDR3 runs to 15 residues. CDR3 in DNA: TGTGCCAGAACCGTTAGCGGGAGGGCCGGTGAGACCCAGTACTTC. Encoded protein: CARTVSGRAGETQYF.

The chain's CDR3 is CSVEDEVARQGGLNQPQHF. The CDR3 DNA follows: TGCAGCGTTGAAGATGAAGTGGCGAGACAGGGCGGATTAAATCAGCCCCAGCATTTT. V usage is TRBV29-1 and J usage is TRBJ1-5; TRBD1 aligns across 7 bases. Germline-derived CDR1 and CDR2 are SQVTM and ANQGSEA. With V trimmed by 0 bases and J by 4 bases, 18 bases remained unmatched. CDR3 length equals 19 residues.

The genes are TRBV28 and TRBJ2-5; the match to TRBD1 covers 7 bases. With 5 bases clipped from V and 5 bases from J, the junction kept 8 bases outside the gene matches. The length of the CDR3 is 14 residues. From germline, CDR1 is MDHEN and CDR2 SYDVKM. The DNA of the CDR3 is TGTGCCAGCAGTACCCCCATGACAGGGGAGACCCAGTACTTC. This codes for CASSTPMTGETQYF.

This chain uses TRBV19 with TRBJ2-5; TRBD2 aligns across 7 bases. Germline V gene sequence: CDR1 LNHDA, CDR2 SQIVND (reference sequence). The CDR3 has 13 amino acids. Germline trimming cut 8 bases from V and 7 bases from J; bases unmatched to any gene: 10. The CDR3 DNA is TGTGCCAGTGACAGCGGGACCCTAGGGACCCAGTACTTC. This gives the protein CASDSGTLGTQYF. Full variable domain (outside the CDR3, taken from reference TRBV19 and TRBJ2-5): DGGITQSPKYLFRKEGQNVTLSCEQNLNHDAMYWYRQDPGQGLRLIYYSQIVNDFQKGDIAEGYSVSREKKESFPLTVTSAQKNPTAFYLCASDSGTLGTQYFGPGTRLLVL.

The V and J genes are TRBV28 and TRBJ2-2, with 7 bases lining up with TRBD1. V was clipped by 6 bases and J by 5 bases; unmatched bases: 18. Germline CDR1 and CDR2: MDHEN and SYDVKM. The CDR3 has 18 residues. The CDR3: CASRPGTADRWGTGELFF. Written as DNA, the CDR3 is TGTGCCAGCAGACCCGGGACAGCCGACCGGTGGGGTACCGGGGAGCTGTTTTTT.

This clone came up a few times. V is TRBV7-9 and J is TRBJ1-1; 9 positions agree with TRBD1. The V and J ends lost 4 bases and 6 bases, in that order; junction bases with no gene match: 9. The V gene's germline CDR1 is SEHNR and CDR2 FQNEAQ (reference sequence). The CDR3 has 15 amino acids. Written as DNA, the CDR3 is TGTGCCAGCAGCTCGACCGGGACAGGGTGGGCTGAAGCTTTCTTT. This gives the protein CASSSTGTGWAEAFF.

J is TRBJ1-5 and V is TRBV28; TRBD1 aligns across 9 bases. Trimming took 3 bases from V and 5 from J; bases not matched to a gene: 5. The CDR3 sequence is 15 residues long. Germline assignment: CDR1 MDHEN and CDR2 SYDVKM. The CDR3 DNA sequence: TGTGCCAGCAGTTTCGGGACAGGGAGGGATCAGCCCCAGCATTTT. This gives the protein CASSFGTGRDQPQHF.